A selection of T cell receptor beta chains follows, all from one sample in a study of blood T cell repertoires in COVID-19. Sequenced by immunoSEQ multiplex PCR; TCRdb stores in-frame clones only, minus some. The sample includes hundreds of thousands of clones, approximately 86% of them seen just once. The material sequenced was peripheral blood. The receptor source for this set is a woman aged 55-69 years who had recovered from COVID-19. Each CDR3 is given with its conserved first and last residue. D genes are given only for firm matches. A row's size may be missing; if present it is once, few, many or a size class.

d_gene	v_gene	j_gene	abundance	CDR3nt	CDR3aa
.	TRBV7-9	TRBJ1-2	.	TGTGCCAGCAGCTTACCGGGGATGGGGGGCTACACCTTC	CASSLPGMGGYTF
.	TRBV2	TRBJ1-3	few	TGTGCCAGCATAGGAGACTCTGGAAACACCATATATTTT	CASIGDSGNTIYF
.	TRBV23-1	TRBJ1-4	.	TGCGCCAGCGAGGGAGGCTATATTTTT	CASEGGYIF
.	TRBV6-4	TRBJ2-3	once	TGTGCCAGCAGTGAGGCGGGGTCTTACAGAGATACGCAGTATTTT	CASSEAGSYRDTQYF
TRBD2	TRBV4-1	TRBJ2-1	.	TGCGCCAGCAGCGATACTAGCGGGGTCTACAATGAGCAGTTCTTC	CASSDTSGVYNEQFF
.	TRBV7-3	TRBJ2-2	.	TGTGCCAGCAGCGAAGGCCAGGGAAGAACCGGGGAGCTGTTTTTT	CASSEGQGRTGELFF
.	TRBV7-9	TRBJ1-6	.	TGTGCCAGCAGCTTAGTCGGGACTTATTCACCCCTCCACTTT	CASSLVGTYSPLHF
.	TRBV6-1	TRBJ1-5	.	TGTGCCAGCAGTCAAGCCGATCAGCCCCAGCATTTT	CASSQADQPQHF
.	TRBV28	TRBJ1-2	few	TGTGCCAGCAGCTCTAACTATGGCTACACCTTC	CASSSNYGYTF
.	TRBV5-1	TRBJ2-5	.	TGCGCCAGCAGCACGACAGGGAGGAACCAAGAGACCCAGTACTTC	CASSTTGRNQETQYF
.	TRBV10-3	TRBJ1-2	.	TGTGCCATCAGTGAGAGTCCCAGGCCCACTGGCTATGGCTACACCTTC	CAISESPRPTGYGYTF
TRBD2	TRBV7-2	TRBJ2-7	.	TGTGCCAGCAGGCCCCAGTCCGGGGGGATATACGAGCAGTACTTC	CASRPQSGGIYEQYF
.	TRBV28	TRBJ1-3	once	TGTGCCAGCAGTTCGACAGCGCCAAACACCATATATTTT	CASSSTAPNTIYF
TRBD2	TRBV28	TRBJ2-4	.	TGTGCCAGCAGCGGCGGGGGCAAAAACATTCAGTACTTC	CASSGGGKNIQYF
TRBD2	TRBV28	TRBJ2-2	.	TGTGCCAGCAGTATCATAGCGGGGGGCAAGAACACCGGGGAGCTGTTTTTT	CASSIIAGGKNTGELFF
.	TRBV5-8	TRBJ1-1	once	TGTGCCAGCAGCCTGATACAGGGAAGAACTGAAGCTTTCTTT	CASSLIQGRTEAFF
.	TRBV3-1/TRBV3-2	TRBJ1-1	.	TGTGCCAGCGTCCCGGACAGCTTGAACACTGAAGCTTTCTTT	CASVPDSLNTEAFF
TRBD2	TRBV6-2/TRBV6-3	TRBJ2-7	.	TGTGCCAGCAGTTACCTTGGAGCCTTAGCGGGGAGCCCCTACGAGCAGTACTTC	CASSYLGALAGSPYEQYF
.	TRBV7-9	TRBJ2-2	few	TGTGCCAGCAGCTCCCTTTCACAGGGATATCAGAACACCGGGGAGCTGTTTTTT	CASSSLSQGYQNTGELFF
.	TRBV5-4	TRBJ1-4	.	TGTGCCAGCAGCTTGGATGGGGGCGCTACCTCAGTGTTGTTTTTT	CASSLDGGATSVLFF
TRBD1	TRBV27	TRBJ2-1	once	TGTGCCAGCAACTCCGGGACAGGGGTTAATGAGCAGTTCTTC	CASNSGTGVNEQFF
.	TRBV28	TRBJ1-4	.	TGTGCCAGCAGTTGGGCCCAGGGAAATGAAAAACTGTTTTTT	CASSWAQGNEKLFF
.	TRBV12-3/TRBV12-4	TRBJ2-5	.	TGTGCCAGCAGTTTCAGTGGCCGAGAGACCCAGTACTTC	CASSFSGRETQYF
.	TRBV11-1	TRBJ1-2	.	TGTGCCAGCAGCTTATCACACAACTATGGCTACACCTTC	CASSLSHNYGYTF
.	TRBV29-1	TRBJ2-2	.	TGCAGCGTTGAAGATTGGCTGGCGAACACCGGGGAGCTGTTTTTT	CSVEDWLANTGELFF
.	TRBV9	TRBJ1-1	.	TGTGCCAGCAGCGTAAGCGCGCTGAACACTGAAGCTTTCTTT	CASSVSALNTEAFF
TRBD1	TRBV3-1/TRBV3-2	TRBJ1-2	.	TGTGCCAGCAGCCAAGATGGCCAGGGGGCAGTTGGCTACACCTTC	CASSQDGQGAVGYTF
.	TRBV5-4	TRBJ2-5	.	TGTGCCAGCGGCAACGGGGGCGGGGGCGCCTTGGAGACCCAGTACTTC	CASGNGGGGALETQYF
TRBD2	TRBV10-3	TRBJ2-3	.	TGTGCCATCAGTGAGTCGGGACTAGCGGGGGAAGATACGCAGTATTTT	CAISESGLAGEDTQYF
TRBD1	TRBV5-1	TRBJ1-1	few	TGCGCCAGCACCCTAGGGACAGACAACACTGAAGCTTTCTTT	CASTLGTDNTEAFF
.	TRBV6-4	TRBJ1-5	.	TGTGCCAGCAGTGTGGGGCATGGACGGTTTTATAGCAATCAGCCCCAGCATTTT	CASSVGHGRFYSNQPQHF
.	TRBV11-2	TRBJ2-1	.	TGTGCCAGCAGCCTCGCGGGATACAATGAGCAGTTCTTC	CASSLAGYNEQFF
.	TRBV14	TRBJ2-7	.	TGTGCCAGCAGCCAGTTCGACAGTTACGAGCAGTACTTC	CASSQFDSYEQYF
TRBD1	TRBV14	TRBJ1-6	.	TGTGCCAGCAGCGATCCGGGACAGGGGTTAAGTTCACCCCTCCACTTT	CASSDPGQGLSSPLHF
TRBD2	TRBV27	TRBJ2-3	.	TGTGCCAGCAGTTTATCGGGCCACGTCGGGAGGGTCCTATCAGATACGCAGTATTTT	CASSLSGHVGRVLSDTQYF
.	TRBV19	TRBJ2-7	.	TGTGCCAGTAGTCAAACAGGGCTCGGGTCCTACGAGCAGTACTTC	CASSQTGLGSYEQYF
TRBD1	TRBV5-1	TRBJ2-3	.	TGCGCCAGCAGCACTGGACAGGGCACAGATACGCAGTATTTT	CASSTGQGTDTQYF
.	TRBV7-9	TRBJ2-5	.	TGTGCCAGCAGCCGAGACTTGCAACGGGAGACCCAGTACTTC	CASSRDLQRETQYF
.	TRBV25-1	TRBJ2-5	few	TGTGCCAGCAGTTTGTATTTGGCAGGGGACGGGGAGACCCAGTACTTC	CASSLYLAGDGETQYF
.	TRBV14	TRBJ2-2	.	TGTGCCAGCAGCCAAGTAGGGAGCACCGGGGAGCTGTTTTTT	CASSQVGSTGELFF
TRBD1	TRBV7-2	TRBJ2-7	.	TGTGCCAGCAGCCGGAGGACAGGGGTTGCCTACGAGCAGTACTTC	CASSRRTGVAYEQYF
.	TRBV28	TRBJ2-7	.	TGTGCCAGCAGTCCTCCCGGACTGAGCTCCTACGAGCAGTACTTC	CASSPPGLSSYEQYF
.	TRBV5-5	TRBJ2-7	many	TGTGCCAGCAGCTTGACAGGCTACGAGCAGTACTTC	CASSLTGYEQYF
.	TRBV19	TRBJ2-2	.	TGTGCCAGTAGTACGACTTGGGGCTTTCCCGGGGAGCTGTTTTTT	CASSTTWGFPGELFF
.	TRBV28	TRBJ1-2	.	TGTGCCAGCAGTTTAGGTCAGGGCTACTATGGCTACACCTTC	CASSLGQGYYGYTF
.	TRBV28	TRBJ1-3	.	TGTGCCAGCAGTTTAGTCTTTACAGGCTTAGGAAACACCATATATTTT	CASSLVFTGLGNTIYF
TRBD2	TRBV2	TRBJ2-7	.	TGTGCCAGCAACGGGGGGGACGCCTCCTACGAGCAGTACTTC	CASNGGDASYEQYF
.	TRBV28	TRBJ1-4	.	TGTGCCAGCAGTTTAGGGGGACATGACGAAAAACTGTTTTTT	CASSLGGHDEKLFF
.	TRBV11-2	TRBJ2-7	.	TGTGCCAGCAGCTTACAGGGTATCTCCTACGAGCAGTACTTC	CASSLQGISYEQYF
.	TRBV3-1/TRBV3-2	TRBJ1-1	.	TGTGCCAGCAGCCAACAGGGGAAAGCTTTCTTT	CASSQQGKAFF
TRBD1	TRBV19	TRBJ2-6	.	TGTGCCAGTAGTATAGGGGGACAGGGAACCTACTCTGGGGCCAACGTCCTGACTTTC	CASSIGGQGTYSGANVLTF
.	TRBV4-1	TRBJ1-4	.	TGCGCCAGCAGCCAAGCCCGAGGTGCAACTAATGAAAAACTGTTTTTT	CASSQARGATNEKLFF
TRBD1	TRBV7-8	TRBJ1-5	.	TGTGCCAGCATTTATTACAGGGGGGGGCAGCCCCAGCATTTT	CASIYYRGGQPQHF
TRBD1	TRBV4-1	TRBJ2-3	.	TGCGCCAGCAGCCAAGAGAATCGAGGGGGCGTAGATACGCAGTATTTT	CASSQENRGGVDTQYF